The entry that follows covers one TCR beta chain sequence. Germline CDR1 SNHLY, CDR2 FYNNEI. The CDR3 contains 13 residues. Trimming cost V 7 bases and J 2 bases; bases outside gene matches: 1. The sample originates from a study of shared clonotypes between healthy human individuals. Measured with immunoSEQ multiplex PCR; TCRdb has only the in-frame clones, and not every one. The sample shows roughly 2.5 million clones, around 90% of them seen only once. This receptor was identified in a man aged 18 to 30 in good health. Sequencing was done on a sample of naive CD4+ T cells sorted from blood. Noted subset: CD45RA+ positively selected. This sequence joins TRBV2 and TRBJ2-1; 8 positions match TRBD2. The CDR3 bases are TGTGCCAGCAAGCGGGAGACCTACAATGAGCAGTTCTTC. Translated: CASKRETYNEQFF.